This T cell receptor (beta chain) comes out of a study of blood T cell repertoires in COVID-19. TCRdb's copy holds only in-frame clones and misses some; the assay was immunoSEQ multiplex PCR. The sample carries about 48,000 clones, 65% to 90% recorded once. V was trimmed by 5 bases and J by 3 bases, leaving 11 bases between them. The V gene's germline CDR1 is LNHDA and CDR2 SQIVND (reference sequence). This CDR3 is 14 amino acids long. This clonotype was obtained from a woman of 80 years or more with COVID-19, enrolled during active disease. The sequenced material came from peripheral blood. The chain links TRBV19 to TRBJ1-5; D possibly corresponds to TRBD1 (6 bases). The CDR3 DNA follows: TGTGCCAGTAGTCCACGGACAGACAATCAGCCCCAGCATTTT. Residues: CASSPRTDNQPQHF.